These T cell receptor beta chains were read from a single sample in a study of blood T cells in healthy people across ages. TCRdb recomputed calls from the 5' RACE reads with MiXCR, one row per CDR3 protein. The data contain almost 300,000 distinct CDR3 sequences, roughly a quarter of them singletons. Sequences were obtained from blood. Every receptor here comes from a woman between 65 and 79 years old in good health. Each CDR3 is given with its conserved first and last residue. A D gene is named only where the DNA matches it firmly. The size of a clone is reported for some rows only, either as once, few or many, or as a class for expanded clones.

clone_size d_call j_call v_call cdr3_aa cdr3_nt
NA NA TRBJ1-4 TRBV28 CASSLYGGGEKLSF TGTGCCAGCAGTTTATACGGGGGTGGAGAAAAACTGTCTTTT
many NA TRBJ1-5 TRBV3-1 CASSQDLGGINQPQHF TGTGCCAGCAGCCAAGATCTTGGGGGGATCAATCAGCCCCAGCATTTT
NA NA TRBJ2-3 TRBV7-3 CASSLGAGAPDTQYF TGTGCCAGCAGCTTAGGGGCAGGGGCCCCCGATACGCAGTATTTT
once TRBD1 TRBJ2-3 TRBV7-2 CASSPRPGTGVRDTQYF TGTGCCAGCAGCCCTAGGCCCGGGACAGGGGTACGGGATACGCAGTATTTT
NA NA TRBJ1-3 TRBV7-3 CASKGDGGNTIYF TGTGCCAGCAAAGGGGACGGAGGAAACACCATATATTTT
few TRBD2 TRBJ2-6 TRBV6-1 CASSAGGTGANVLTF TGTGCCAGCAGTGCGGGAGGGACTGGGGCCAACGTCCTGACTTTC
few TRBD1 TRBJ1-5 TRBV18 CASSPDRTVQGDQPQHF TGTGCCAGCTCACCGGACAGGACAGTTCAGGGGGATCAGCCCCAGCATTTT
NA TRBD2 TRBJ2-5 TRBV2 CASSPFSGRAQETQYF TGTGCCAGCAGTCCCTTTAGCGGGAGGGCCCAAGAGACCCAGTACTTC
NA NA TRBJ2-7 TRBV6-2/TRBV6-3 CASSYSTSSYEQYF TGTGCCAGCAGTTACTCGACTAGCTCCTACGAGCAGTACTTC
NA NA TRBJ2-6 TRBV20-1 CSARDHRRPSSGANVLTF TGCAGTGCTAGAGATCATCGCAGGCCAAGCTCTGGGGCCAACGTCCTGACTTTC
few TRBD1 TRBJ2-1 TRBV28 CASSLSGQVNNEQFF TGTGCCAGCAGTTTATCTGGACAGGTCAACAATGAGCAGTTCTTC
few NA TRBJ2-1 TRBV20-1 CSGHAGTYNEQFF TGCAGTGGCCATGCGGGAACCTATAATGAGCAGTTCTTC
NA NA TRBJ2-3 TRBV28 CASSLRGSSTDTQYF TGTGCCAGCAGTTTACGCGGCTCTTCCACAGATACGCAGTATTTT
few NA TRBJ2-7 TRBV4-1 CASSWIGEGRNHHYEQYF TGCGCCAGCAGCTGGATTGGAGAGGGACGGAACCACCACTACGAGCAGTACTTC
few TRBD2 TRBJ2-7 TRBV20-1 CSALGGLAGGYEQYF TGCAGTGCTCTGGGGGGACTAGCGGGAGGCTACGAGCAGTACTTC
few NA TRBJ1-1 TRBV20-1 CSGSLPSTEAFF TGCAGTGGTTCTCTTCCCAGCACTGAAGCTTTCTTT
few TRBD2 TRBJ2-4 TRBV4-2 CASSPEGLAENIQYF TGTGCCAGCAGCCCGGAAGGACTAGCGGAAAACATTCAGTACTTC
NA NA TRBJ2-4 TRBV2 CASRNRMGAKNIQYF TGTGCCAGCAGAAACAGGATGGGGGCCAAAAACATTCAGTACTTC
NA TRBD1 TRBJ1-2 TRBV7-9 CASSSDGTANYGYTF TGCGCCAGCAGCTCAGACGGGACAGCCAACTATGGCTACACCTTC
NA NA TRBJ1-5 TRBV4-1 CASSQEVRDTYSNQPQHF TGCGCCAGCAGCCAAGAGGTCAGGGACACGTATAGCAATCAGCCCCAGCATTTT
NA NA TRBJ1-1 TRBV29-1 CSVEMLRGFTGAFF TGCAGCGTTGAAATGCTACGGGGTTTCACTGGAGCTTTCTTT
NA NA TRBJ2-7 TRBV7-8 CASSATDRGEQYF TGTGCCAGCAGCGCGACTGATAGGGGCGAGCAGTACTTC
once NA TRBJ1-3 TRBV9 CASSPDQGTGNTIYF TGTGCCAGCAGCCCAGACCAGGGTACTGGAAACACCATATATTTT
few NA TRBJ1-2 TRBV19 CASRHRDNYGYTF TGTGCCAGTAGGCACCGGGACAACTATGGCTACACCTTC
NA NA TRBJ2-2 TRBV7-2 CASSIVGTRSTGELFF TGTGCCAGCAGTATAGTCGGGACGCGGAGCACCGGGGAGCTGTTTTTT
NA NA TRBJ2-5 TRBV5-1 CASSLEGSGTQYF TGCGCCAGCAGCTTGGAGGGTTCGGGAACCCAGTACTTC
NA NA TRBJ2-2 TRBV4-1 CAGGRPYTGELFF TGCGCGGGGGGCCGGCCGTACACCGGGGAGCTGTTTTTT
few TRBD1 TRBJ2-7 TRBV11-2 CASSRTGGAYEQYF TGTGCCAGCAGCCGTACAGGGGGAGCCTACGAGCAGTACTTC
many NA TRBJ1-1 TRBV29-1 CSVGDLNTEAFF TGCAGCGTTGGGGATTTGAACACTGAAGCTTTCTTT
few TRBD1 TRBJ2-7 TRBV25-1 CASSSHRGSYEQYF TGTGCCAGCAGTTCACACAGGGGGTCCTACGAGCAGTACTTC
NA TRBD1 TRBJ1-2 TRBV5-5 CASSRTGQNYGYTF TGTGCCAGCAGCAGGACAGGGCAAAACTATGGCTACACCTTC
NA NA TRBJ2-5 TRBV29-1 CSVGPRRETQYF TGCAGCGTTGGGCCTAGGAGAGAGACCCAGTACTTC
NA TRBD1 TRBJ2-3 TRBV12-3/TRBV12-4 CASSLSAGGVDTEYF TGTGCCAGCAGTTTAAGCGCAGGGGGCGTGGATACGGAGTATTTT
few TRBD2 TRBJ2-1 TRBV5-1 CASSLSAGGYNEQFF TGCGCCAGCAGCTTGAGTGCGGGAGGCTACAATGAGCAGTTCTTC
NA TRBD2 TRBJ2-1 TRBV11-2 CASSSGLAGGLGDSEQFF TGTGCCAGCAGCTCGGGACTAGCGGGAGGGCTAGGAGACAGTGAGCAGTTCTTC
NA NA TRBJ2-3 TRBV20-1 CSAIGPNLNTDTQYF TGCAGTGCTATAGGACCGAACCTCAACACAGATACGCAGTATTTT